This T cell receptor (beta chain) was sequenced in a study of blood T cell repertoires in COVID-19. At the level of the study: The United States, Italy and Spain provided the acute and convalescent COVID-19 samples.

Using immunoSEQ multiplex PCR, the repertoire was profiled, and TCRdb retains in-frame clones only, with some absent. The profile shows about 78,000 clones, nearly 90% of them singletons. The source is a woman of 80 years or more with active or convalescent COVID-19. Specimen: peripheral blood.

CDR3 in DNA: TGTGCCAGCAGCCAATTGACAGGGTTTGTTGAAGCTTTCTTT. Translating it yields CASSQLTGFVEAFF. The chain carries TRBV7-9 and TRBJ1-1, with TRBD1 matching over 7 bases. V dropped 5 bases and J dropped 7; count of bases not matched to a gene: 10. The CDR3 runs to 14 residues. CDR1 is SEHNR, CDR2 FQNEAQ, per germline (reference sequence).